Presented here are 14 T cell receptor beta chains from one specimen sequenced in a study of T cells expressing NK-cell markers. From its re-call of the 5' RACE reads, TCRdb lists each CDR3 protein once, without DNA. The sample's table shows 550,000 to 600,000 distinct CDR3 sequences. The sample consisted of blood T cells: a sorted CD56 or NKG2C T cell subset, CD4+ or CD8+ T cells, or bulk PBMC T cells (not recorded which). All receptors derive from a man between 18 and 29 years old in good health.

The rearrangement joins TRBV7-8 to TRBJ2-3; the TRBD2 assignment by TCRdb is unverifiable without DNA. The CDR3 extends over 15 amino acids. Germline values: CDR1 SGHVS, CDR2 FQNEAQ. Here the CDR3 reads CASTTRKGGTDTQYF.

The CDR3 sequence is CASSLMVISGNRQPQHF. The J gene is TRBJ1-5, the V gene TRBV11-3. Germline V gene lookup returns CDR1 SGHNT and CDR2 YENEEA. The CDR3 length is 17 residues.

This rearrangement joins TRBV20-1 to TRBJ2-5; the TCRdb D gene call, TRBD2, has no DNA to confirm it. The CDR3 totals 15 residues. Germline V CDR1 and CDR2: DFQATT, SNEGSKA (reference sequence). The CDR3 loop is CSASGTSGGRETQYF.

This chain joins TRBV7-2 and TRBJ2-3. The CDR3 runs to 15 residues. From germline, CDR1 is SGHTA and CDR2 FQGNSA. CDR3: CASSLAPVQRDTQYF. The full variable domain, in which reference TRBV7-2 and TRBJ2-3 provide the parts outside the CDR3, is GAGVSQSPSNKVTEKGKDVELRCDPISGHTALYWYRQSLGQGLEFLIYFQGNSAPDKSGLPSDRFSAERTGGSVSTLTIQRTQQEDSAVYLCASSLAPVQRDTQYFGPGTRLTVL.

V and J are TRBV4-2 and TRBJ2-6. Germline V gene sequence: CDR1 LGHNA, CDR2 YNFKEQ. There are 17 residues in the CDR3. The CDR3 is CASSQELSNSGANVLTF.

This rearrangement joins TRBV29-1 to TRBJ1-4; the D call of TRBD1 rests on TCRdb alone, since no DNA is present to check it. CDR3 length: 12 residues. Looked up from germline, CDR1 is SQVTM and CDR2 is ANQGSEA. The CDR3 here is CSAGTGNEKLFF.

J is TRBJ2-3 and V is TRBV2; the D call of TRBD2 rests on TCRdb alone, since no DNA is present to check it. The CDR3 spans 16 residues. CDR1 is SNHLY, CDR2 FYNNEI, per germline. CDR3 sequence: CASSKIAGAGADTQYF.

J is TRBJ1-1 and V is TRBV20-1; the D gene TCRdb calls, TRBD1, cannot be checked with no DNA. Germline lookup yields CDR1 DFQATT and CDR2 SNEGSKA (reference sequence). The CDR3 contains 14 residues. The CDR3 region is CSAKRDAQNTEAFF.

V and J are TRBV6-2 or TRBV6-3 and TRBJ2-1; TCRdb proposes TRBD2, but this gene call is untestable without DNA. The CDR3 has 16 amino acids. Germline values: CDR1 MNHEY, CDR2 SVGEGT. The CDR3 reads CASSYLASGRGDEQFF.

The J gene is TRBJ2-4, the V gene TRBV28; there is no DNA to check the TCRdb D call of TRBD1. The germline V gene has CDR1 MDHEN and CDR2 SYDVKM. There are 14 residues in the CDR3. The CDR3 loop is CASSFPGVRNIQYF.

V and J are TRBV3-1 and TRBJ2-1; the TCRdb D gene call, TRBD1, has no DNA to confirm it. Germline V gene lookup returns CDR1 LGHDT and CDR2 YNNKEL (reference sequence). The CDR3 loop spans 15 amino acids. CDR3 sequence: CASSQVYRDSNEQFF.

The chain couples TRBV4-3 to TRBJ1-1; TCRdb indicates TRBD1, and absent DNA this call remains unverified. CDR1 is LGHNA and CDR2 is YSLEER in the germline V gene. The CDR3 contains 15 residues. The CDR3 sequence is CASSQGTATNTEAFF.

CDR3 in amino acids: CSARSSEADWYNEQFF. The chain joins TRBV20-1 to TRBJ2-1; the TCRdb call, TRBD2, lacks DNA for checking. The CDR3 extends over 16 amino acids. The germline gives CDR1 DFQATT, CDR2 SNEGSKA (reference sequence).

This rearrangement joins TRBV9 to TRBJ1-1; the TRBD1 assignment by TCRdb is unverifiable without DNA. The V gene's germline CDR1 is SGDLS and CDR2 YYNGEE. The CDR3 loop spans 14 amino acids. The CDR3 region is CASSVDSMNTEAFF.